Each of the 6 T cell receptor beta chains below was sequenced from the same sample in a study of CD8 T cells in ankylosing spondylitis. TCRdb reprocessed the 5' RACE reads via MiXCR and lists one record per CDR3 protein. The data show about 240,000 distinct CDR3 sequences, roughly 8% seen once. The sample was blood, either unsorted or a sorted T cell fraction (not recorded which). The origin of the receptors is a female donor with ankylosing spondylitis or in good health (not recorded which).

This clonotype was counted a few times. Just one base apart from a much larger clone, this may be a read error. The chain carries TRBV5-1 and TRBJ2-3; 12 bases are a match to TRBD1. Germline CDR1 and CDR2: SGHRS and YFSETQ. CDR3 length equals 15 residues. CDR3: CANSLAGGQGATQYF. DNA of the CDR3: TGCGCCAACAGCTTGGCCGGGGGACAGGGGGCGACGCAGTATTTT.

At least ten counts were recorded for this clonotype. This sequence joins TRBV4-3 and TRBJ2-3; D gene uncertain. There are 15 residues in the CDR3. Germline V gene data show CDR1 as LGHNA and CDR2 as YSLEER. V lost 0 bases, J lost 5 bases, and 12 bases lay in between. CDR3 residues: CASSQDRTTLDTQYF. For the CDR3, the DNA is TGCGCCAGCAGCCAAGATCGAACCACCCTAGATACGCAGTATTTT.

This clonotype occurred many times. The genes are TRBV5-1 and TRBJ2-1; 7 bases are a match to TRBD2. CDR1 SGHRS and CDR2 YFSETQ come from the germline V gene. Trimming took 5 bases from V and 3 from J; bases not matched to a gene: 8. This CDR3 is 15 amino acids long. As DNA, the CDR3 is TGCGCCAGCAGGAATTCTAGCGGCAACTACAATGAGCAGTTCTTC. This codes for CASRNSSGNYNEQFF.

This clonotype was seen ten or more times. This chain joins TRBV10-3 and TRBJ2-1; the D gene could be TRBD1 or TRBD2 (5 bases each). This CDR3 region has 11 residues. The germline V gene encodes CDR1 ENHRY and CDR2 SYGVKD. V dropped 6 bases and J dropped 9 bases, with 9 bases sitting between them. CDR3 in amino acids: CAIRGDGEQFF. For the CDR3, the DNA is TGTGCCATCAGGGGGGATGGTGAGCAGTTCTTC.

This clonotype turned up a few times. The chain employs TRBV18 and TRBJ2-1; possibly TRBD2 for D (5 bases). Germline V gene data show CDR1 as KGHSH and CDR2 as LQKENI. CDR3 length: 16 amino acids. V was shortened by 0 bases and J by 4 bases, with 13 bases between the two germline ends. The CDR3 sequence is CASSPPRGKKYNEQFF. CDR3 DNA sequence: TGTGCCAGCTCACCACCCCGGGGAAAAAAGTACAATGAGCAGTTCTTC.

At least ten counts were recorded for this clonotype. This chain connects TRBV29-1 to TRBJ2-1; D is undetermined. CDR1 SQVTM and CDR2 ANQGSEA come from the germline V gene. This CDR3 region has 10 residues. Trimming took off 5 bases at V and 6 bases at J, with 5 bases between the two ends. The DNA of the CDR3 is TGCAGCGTTAGGGTCAATGAGCAGTTCTTC. Its translation is CSVRVNEQFF.